What follows are 7 T cell receptor beta chains derived from one specimen sequenced in a study of T cell changes during pregnancy in multiple sclerosis. Assay: immunoSEQ multiplex PCR; the TCRdb copy retains only in-frame clones and omits some. The sample has tens of thousands of clones; roughly 90% are singletons. Here the sequenced sample was CD4+ T cells from peripheral blood mononuclear cells, taken after pregnancy. Every receptor here comes from a female donor with multiple sclerosis, enrolled in a pregnancy study.

This sequence joins TRBV7-9 and TRBJ1-4, with 7 bases fitting TRBD1. This CDR3 region has 15 residues. The junction had 11 bases not matched to a gene; V was cut back by 5 bases and J by 8 bases. Germline V gives CDR1 SEHNR, CDR2 FQNEAQ (reference sequence). The CDR3 protein is CASSILRGLREKLFF. CDR3 in DNA: TGTGCCAGCAGCATCCTCAGGGGGTTAAGGGAAAAACTGTTTTTT. The whole variable domain, remainder taken from reference TRBV7-9 and TRBJ1-4, is DTGVSQNPRHKITKRGQNVTFRCDPISEHNRLYWYRQTLGQGPEFLTYFQNEAQLEKSRLLSDRFSAERPKGSFSTLEIQRTEQGDSAMYLCASSILRGLREKLFFGSGTQLSVL.

The CDR3 is CASSFRTGNTEAFF. Written as DNA, the CDR3 is TGTGCCAGCAGCTTTCGAACAGGGAACACTGAAGCTTTCTTT. The rearrangement uses TRBV7-2 and TRBJ1-1, with a possible D match to TRBD1 (5 bases). Trimming took off 3 bases at V and 1 base at J, with 9 bases between the two ends. The germline CDR1 and CDR2 sequences are SGHTA and FQGNSA. The CDR3 extends over 14 amino acids.

The CDR3 DNA reads as TGTGCCAGCAGCTATGGACAGGAGGCCTATGGCTACACCTTC. Translation gives CASSYGQEAYGYTF. This chain uses TRBV5-6 with TRBJ1-2, with 7 bases lining up with TRBD1. This CDR3 contains 14 residues. V trimming: 3 bases; J trimming: 4 bases; junction bases outside the gene matches: 6. Germline V gene data show CDR1 as SGHDT and CDR2 as YYEEEE.

The gene calls are TRBV6-5 and TRBJ1-6; D perhaps matches TRBD1 (5 bases). V lost 2 bases and J 7 bases, leaving 12 bases between the germline ends. The CDR3 consists of 15 residues. Per germline, CDR1 MNHEY and CDR2 SVGAGI. CDR3 residues: CASSYGGVGNSPLHF. The CDR3 DNA follows: TGTGCCAGCAGTTACGGGGGGGTGGGAAATTCACCCCTCCACTTT.

The J gene is TRBJ1-1, the V gene TRBV4-2; D call uncertain. Looked up from germline, CDR1 is LGHNA and CDR2 is YNFKEQ. The ends were cut back, 4 bases at V and 1 base at J, with 16 bases in the middle. The CDR3 consists of 16 residues. The CDR3 DNA reads as TGTGCCAGCAGCCTAGCCCGCGGCCTCAAGAACACTGAAGCTTTCTTT. It specifies CASSLARGLKNTEAFF.

The gene calls are TRBV5-6 and TRBJ1-1; D ambiguous. The V gene's germline CDR1 is SGHDT and CDR2 YYEEEE. The V and J ends lost 7 bases and 3 bases respectively, with 10 bases between them. The CDR3 runs 12 residues. CDR3 coding DNA: TGTGCCAGCGACTCCTGGGACACTGAAGCTTTCTTT. Its translation: CASDSWDTEAFF.

This clone came up once. The chain employs TRBV7-8 and TRBJ1-1, with TRBD1 as a possible D gene (6 bases). The V end lost 4 bases, the J end lost 2 bases, and 14 bases lay between the germline ends. This CDR3 is 15 amino acids long. Germline values: CDR1 SGHVS, CDR2 FQNEAQ. CDR3 sequence reads: CASSSRDTANTEAFF. CDR3 nucleotide sequence: TGTGCCAGCAGCTCAAGGGACACCGCAAACACTGAAGCTTTCTTT.